Presented here are 14 T cell receptor beta chains from one specimen sequenced in a study of Graves' ophthalmopathy and Graves' hyperthyroidism. RNA transcripts provided the template for amplifying TCR beta CDR3 regions. First-round RT-PCR used HTBI primers; second-round multiplex PCR followed. TCRdb processed the multiplex PCR reads anew with MiXCR; each CDR3 protein has one entry. This sample has fewer than 250,000 distinct CDR3 sequences, with roughly 27% found just once. Specimen: peripheral blood. The receptor set was obtained from a man over 45 with Graves' ophthalmopathy.

This clonotype was counted only a few times. The chain carries TRBV19 and TRBJ1-5; D uncertain. The germline gives CDR1 LNHDA, CDR2 SQIVND (reference sequence). CDR3 length: 11 amino acids. V was pared by 4 bases and J by 4 bases, with 2 bases between. CDR3 protein: CASSNNQPQHF. For the CDR3, the DNA is TGTGCCAGTAGTAATAATCAGCCCCAGCATTTT.

This chain joins TRBV7-6 and TRBJ1-6; 7 bases fit TRBD1. CDR1 is SGHVS, CDR2 FNYEAQ, per germline. CDR3 length: 14 amino acids. The J segment lost 7 bases and the V segment lost 5 bases, leaving 5 bases of the junction unmatched. CDR3 region: CASSMGQKNSPLHF. CDR3 DNA sequence: TGTGCCAGCAGCATGGGACAGAAGAATTCACCCCTCCACTTT.

This clonotype has ten or more counts. The chain links TRBV19 to TRBJ2-7; D unresolved. The CDR3 length is 15 residues. The germline V gene has CDR1 LNHDA and CDR2 SQIVND (reference sequence). With 5 bases removed from V and 3 bases from J, the gap between germline ends came to 17 bases. The CDR3 loop reads CASSASSKASYEQYF. The CDR3 DNA sequence: TGTGCCAGTAGTGCCTCGTCAAAGGCTAGCTACGAGCAGTACTTC.

On this clonotype itself: Relative to the germline gene, one junction end is altered; a read error may explain this. The rearrangement joins TRBV6-2 or TRBV6-3 to TRBJ2-4; possible D gene TRBD1, 7 bases. Germline CDR1 is MNHEY and CDR2 is SVGEGT. The CDR3 contains 13 residues. Here the CDR3 reads CASSTPDRLGAGF. For the CDR3, the DNA is TGTGCCAGCAGTACTCCGGACAGGCTTGGCGCGGGATTC.

V and J are TRBV12-3 or TRBV12-4 and TRBJ2-5, with D tentatively TRBD1 (5 bases). The CDR3 has 14 residues. Deletions cut 5 bases from V and 3 bases from J, with 13 bases between. CDR3 DNA: TGTGCCAGCAGTCCGTGGGGCGTCGAAGAGACCCAGTACTTC. It yields the protein CASSPWGVEETQYF.

This chain uses TRBV19 with TRBJ1-5; the D gene is possibly TRBD1 (5 bases). V gave up 3 bases and J gave up 5 bases, with 14 bases separating them. From germline, CDR1 is LNHDA and CDR2 SQIVND (reference sequence). The CDR3 totals 15 residues. CDR3 sequence reads: CASSMGRARDQPQHF. CDR3 DNA sequence: TGTGCCAGTAGTATGGGCAGGGCGAGGGATCAGCCCCAGCATTTT.

This clonotype was seen at least ten times. The J gene is TRBJ2-5, the V gene TRBV6-2 or TRBV6-3; D perhaps matches TRBD2 (5 bases). Germline V gives CDR1 MNHEY, CDR2 SVGEGT. The CDR3 is made up of 13 amino acids. Trimming took off 2 bases at V and 5 bases at J, with 9 bases between the two ends. The CDR3 loop is CASSYGIAETQYF. In nucleotides, the CDR3 is TGTGCCAGCAGTTACGGAATAGCGGAGACCCAGTACTTC.

This clonotype was observed at least ten times. This sequence joins TRBV28 and TRBJ2-2; D not certain. Trimming took 6 bases from V and 13 from J, leaving 15 bases between them. The CDR3 length is 12 residues. The germline CDR1 and CDR2 sequences are MDHEN and SYDVKM. The CDR3 sequence is CASRNRAPWLFF. In DNA, the CDR3 is TGTGCCAGCAGGAACCGGGCCCCATGGCTGTTTTTT.

This clonotype showed up many times. The chain has TRBV11-2 and TRBJ2-7, with D possibly matching TRBD1 (6 bases). CDR3 length: 16 residues. The V gene lost 0 bases and the J gene lost 5 bases, with 17 bases spanning the gap. CDR1 is SGHAT, CDR2 FQNNGV, per germline. Here the CDR3 DNA reads TGTGCCAGCAGCTTAGATCAGGGTAACAGGGCGAACGAGCAGTACTTC. Residues: CASSLDQGNRANEQYF.

This clonotype was recorded at least ten times. The chain couples TRBV19 to TRBJ1-5; D might be TRBD1 (5 bases). Germline V CDR1 and CDR2: LNHDA, SQIVND (reference sequence). This CDR3 has 14 amino acids. The ends were cut back, 8 bases at V and 4 bases at J, with 15 bases in the middle. The CDR3 sequence: CASPFGATNQPQHF. In DNA, the CDR3 is TGTGCCAGTCCCTTTGGGGCAACAAATCAGCCCCAGCATTTT. The entire variable domain, with the rest obtained from reference TRBV19 and TRBJ1-5, is as follows: DGGITQSPKYLFRKEGQNVTLSCEQNLNHDAMYWYRQDPGQGLRLIYYSQIVNDFQKGDIAEGYSVSREKKESFPLTVTSAQKNPTAFYLCASPFGATNQPQHFGDGTRLSIL.

This clonotype has a count of ten or more. The chain recombines TRBV6-6 with TRBJ2-5; TRBD2 agrees at 8 bases. The V and J ends lost 2 bases and 1 base, in that order; junction bases with no gene match: 3. The CDR3 spans 15 residues. Germline V gene sequence: CDR1 MNHNY, CDR2 SVGAGI (reference sequence). The CDR3 protein is CASSYGSGVQETQYF. Written as DNA, the CDR3 is TGTGCCAGCAGTTACGGTAGCGGGGTCCAAGAGACCCAGTACTTC.

This clonotype occurred many times. The chain links TRBV6-1 to TRBJ2-4; a possible D gene is TRBD2 (6 bases). Germline values: CDR1 MNHNS, CDR2 SASEGT. The length of the CDR3 is 12 residues. The V gene lost 4 bases and the J gene lost 10 bases, with 11 bases spanning the gap. The CDR3 region has the DNA TGTGCCAGCAGTGGACTGGGGGGTATTCAGTACTTC. Protein sequence: CASSGLGGIQYF.

This clonotype was counted between two and nine times. The rearrangement uses TRBV6-2 or TRBV6-3 and TRBJ2-7; the match to TRBD1 covers 9 bases. V lost 5 bases to trimming and J lost 7 bases; unmatched junction nucleotides: 9. Germline lookup yields CDR1 MNHEY and CDR2 SVGEGT. The CDR3 is 14 residues long. The CDR3 DNA is TGTGCCAGCAGTGCGACAGGGGGAACGGGTGAGCAGTACTTC. Translation gives CASSATGGTGEQYF.

This clonotype was counted ten times or more. The chain links TRBV6-5 to TRBJ2-7; 8 nucleotides agree with TRBD2. Germline trimming cut 5 bases from V and 3 bases from J; bases unmatched to any gene: 6. The CDR3 is made up of 14 amino acids. The germline V gene has CDR1 MNHEY and CDR2 SVGAGI. The CDR3 protein is CASSQRGQGYEQYF. CDR3 bases: TGTGCCAGCAGTCAGCGGGGGCAGGGCTACGAGCAGTACTTC.